Sequencing of this TCR beta chain was carried out in a study of cytomegalovirus exposure and HLA in healthy donors. On the study more broadly: HLA-typed donors were the source of about 81 million unique TCRs held in an early data release.

Regarding this clone: Its antigen remains unknown.

Primers: 60 Vbeta forward and 13 Jbeta reverse. Repertoires were generated with immunoSEQ multiplex PCR, while TCRdb's copy carries only in-frame clones and drops some. The data contain around 99,000 clones, around four fifths of them singletons. Trimming cost V 3 bases and J 3 bases, with 9 bases left between them. Germline lookup yields CDR1 SGHDT and CDR2 YYEEEE. This CDR3 has 13 residues. Study results and caveats: As was reported, the classifier diagnosed cytomegalovirus status with high specificity and sensitivity. Sequencing had likely introduced a cluster of highly shared sequence variants as an artifact.

This sequence was found in a young man in good health and CMV-seronegative. The source material was PBMCs. The chain has TRBV5-6 and TRBJ1-1; possible D gene TRBD1, 5 bases. Written as DNA, the CDR3 is TGTGCCAGCAGCTGGGGGGGATACACTGAAGCTTTCTTT. It yields the protein CASSWGGYTEAFF.